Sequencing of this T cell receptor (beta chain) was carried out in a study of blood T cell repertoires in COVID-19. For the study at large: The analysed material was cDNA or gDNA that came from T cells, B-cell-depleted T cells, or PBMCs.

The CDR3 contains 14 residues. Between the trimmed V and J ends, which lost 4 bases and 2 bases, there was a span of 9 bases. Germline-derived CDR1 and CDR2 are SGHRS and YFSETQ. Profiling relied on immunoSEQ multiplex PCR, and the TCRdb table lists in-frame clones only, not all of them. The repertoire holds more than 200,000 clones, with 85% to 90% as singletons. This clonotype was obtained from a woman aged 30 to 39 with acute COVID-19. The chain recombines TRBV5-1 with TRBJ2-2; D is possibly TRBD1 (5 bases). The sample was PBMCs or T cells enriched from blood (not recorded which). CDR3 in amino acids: CASSLQGNTGELFF. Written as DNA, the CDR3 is TGCGCCAGCAGCCTGCAGGGAAACACCGGGGAGCTGTTTTTT.